Listed below are T cell receptor beta chains from one sample, sequenced in a study of vaccination and CD4 T cells after COVID-19. TCRdb reprocessed the PCR reads via MiXCR and lists one record per CDR3 protein. The repertoire holds 20,000 or so distinct CDR3 sequences, with 30% to 45% as singletons. The antigens for these receptors are not known. The source was CD4+ T cells from blood, cultured in vitro, collected about 7 months after SARS-CoV-2 vaccination. All receptors derive from a human donor who had recovered from COVID-19. Each CDR3 is given with its conserved first and last residue. D genes are given only for firm matches. Some rows have no size entry. The others give once, few or many, or a class for an expanded clone.

DNA: TGTGCCACCAGTGACTTGCCGGGACTAGCGGGAGAAACAGATACGCAGTATTTT
CDR3: CATSDLPGLAGETDTQYF
J: TRBJ2-3
D: TRBD2
V: TRBV24-1
size: -

DNA: TGTGCCAGCAGTTACTCTAGTGGGAGGGCCTCAGATACGCAGTATTTT
CDR3: CASSYSSGRASDTQYF
J: TRBJ2-3
D: TRBD2
V: TRBV6-5
size: -

DNA: TGTGCCAGCAGTTGGGGGCAGGGGCATCAGCCCCAGCATTTT
CDR3: CASSWGQGHQPQHF
J: TRBJ1-5
D: -
V: TRBV28
size: -

DNA: TGTGCCAGCAGCGGCGGGACAGGGTACTACAATGAGCAGTTCTTC
CDR3: CASSGGTGYYNEQFF
J: TRBJ2-1
D: TRBD1
V: TRBV5-5
size: -

DNA: TGCGCCAGCAGCCAACCGACACGACGGGAGACCCAGTACTTC
CDR3: CASSQPTRRETQYF
J: TRBJ2-5
D: -
V: TRBV4-1
size: -

DNA: TGCAGTGCTAGTGTCGGCAGGCAAGAGACCCAGTACTTC
CDR3: CSASVGRQETQYF
J: TRBJ2-5
D: -
V: TRBV20-1
size: few

DNA: TGTGCCAGCAGAGCCCGATGGGGGACCGGGGAGCTGTTTTTT
CDR3: CASRARWGTGELFF
J: TRBJ2-2
D: -
V: TRBV6-4
size: -

DNA: TGTGCCAGCTCATTACCGGGACTAGCGGGAGTCAACGAGCAGTACTTC
CDR3: CASSLPGLAGVNEQYF
J: TRBJ2-7
D: TRBD2
V: TRBV18
size: -

DNA: TGTGCCAGCAGCTCACGTGGTGCTGCTTTTGGGTACGAGCAGTACTTC
CDR3: CASSSRGAAFGYEQYF
J: TRBJ2-7
D: -
V: TRBV7-2
size: -

DNA: TGCAGTGCTAAACAGGATACGAATCAGCCCCAGCATTTT
CDR3: CSAKQDTNQPQHF
J: TRBJ1-5
D: -
V: TRBV20-1
size: -

DNA: TGTGCCAGCAGCTTAAAGCCTCAAGAGACCCAGTACTTC
CDR3: CASSLKPQETQYF
J: TRBJ2-5
D: -
V: TRBV7-3
size: -

DNA: TGTGCCAGCAGCTTGGGGACTAGCGGGAGGTTAGGGGAGACCCAGTACTTC
CDR3: CASSLGTSGRLGETQYF
J: TRBJ2-5
D: TRBD2
V: TRBV7-2
size: few

DNA: TGCAGTGCTACGACAACAGGGCTAAGTGAAAAACTGTTTTTT
CDR3: CSATTTGLSEKLFF
J: TRBJ1-4
D: -
V: TRBV20-1
size: -

DNA: TGTGCCATCAGTCAGGACAGGGACTCCTACGAGCAGTACTTC
CDR3: CAISQDRDSYEQYF
J: TRBJ2-7
D: TRBD1
V: TRBV10-3
size: -

DNA: TGTGCCAGTAGAGGGACAGAGAACACTGAAGCTTTCTTT
CDR3: CASRGTENTEAFF
J: TRBJ1-1
D: TRBD1
V: TRBV19
size: -

DNA: TGTGCCAGCAGTTACCTGGAATTGAACACTGAAGCTTTCTTT
CDR3: CASSYLELNTEAFF
J: TRBJ1-1
D: -
V: TRBV6-2/TRBV6-3
size: -

DNA: TGTGCCAGCAGCCGGGAGGGACTAGCGGGAGGCTACAATGAGCAGTTCTTC
CDR3: CASSREGLAGGYNEQFF
J: TRBJ2-1
D: TRBD2
V: TRBV7-9
size: -

DNA: TGTGCCAGTAGGTCAGGGGGCACAGATACGCAGTATTTT
CDR3: CASRSGGTDTQYF
J: TRBJ2-3
D: -
V: TRBV19
size: -

DNA: TGTGCCAGCAGTGACCGTAACTATGGCTACACCTTC
CDR3: CASSDRNYGYTF
J: TRBJ1-2
D: -
V: TRBV6-4
size: few

DNA: TGTGCCAGCAGCTTAGCGTTACAGGACGGCTACACCTTC
CDR3: CASSLALQDGYTF
J: TRBJ1-2
D: -
V: TRBV7-2
size: -

DNA: TGTGCCAGCAGTGAAGCGAGTGCGAGTGGGGGCACTGAAGCTTTCTTT
CDR3: CASSEASASGGTEAFF
J: TRBJ1-1
D: -
V: TRBV6-1
size: -

DNA: TGTGCCAGCAGCCCCACAGGAAACCAAGAGACCCAGCACTTC
CDR3: CASSPTGNQETQHF
J: TRBJ2-5
D: -
V: TRBV7-2
size: -

DNA: TGTGCCACCAGTGATTATAGACAGGGCGAGCCCCAGTACTTC
CDR3: CATSDYRQGEPQYF
J: TRBJ2-5
D: TRBD1
V: TRBV24-1
size: -

DNA: TGTGCCAGCAGAAGGGGGGAAGGCTACACCTTC
CDR3: CASRRGEGYTF
J: TRBJ1-2
D: -
V: TRBV2
size: few

DNA: TGTGCCATCAGGGACGAGGGCACCGGGGAGCTGTTTTTT
CDR3: CAIRDEGTGELFF
J: TRBJ2-2
D: -
V: TRBV10-3
size: -

DNA: TGTGCCAGCAGCTTAGGCGCTACTCAAGAGACCCAGTACTTC
CDR3: CASSLGATQETQYF
J: TRBJ2-5
D: -
V: TRBV7-9
size: medium-sized

DNA: TGTGCCAGTAGTACATCTGGGGCCAACGTCCTGACTTTC
CDR3: CASSTSGANVLTF
J: TRBJ2-6
D: -
V: TRBV19
size: -

DNA: TGTGCCAGCAGCTTGGGGACTAGCGGTCGAGATACGCAGTATTTT
CDR3: CASSLGTSGRDTQYF
J: TRBJ2-3
D: TRBD2
V: TRBV5-4
size: -

DNA: TGTGCCAGCAGCTTAGCTAGCGACAATGAGCAGTTCTTC
CDR3: CASSLASDNEQFF
J: TRBJ2-1
D: -
V: TRBV11-3
size: few

DNA: TGCAGTGCACAAGGCAGCGGGAGCACAGATACGCAGTATTTT
CDR3: CSAQGSGSTDTQYF
J: TRBJ2-3
D: -
V: TRBV20-1
size: -

DNA: TGCAGTGCTAGAGCCGTGGCGGGAGGGTTCTACGAGCAGTACTTC
CDR3: CSARAVAGGFYEQYF
J: TRBJ2-7
D: TRBD2
V: TRBV20-1
size: -

DNA: TGTGCCAGCTGGGACAGGACGGGTCAGCCCCAGCATTTT
CDR3: CASWDRTGQPQHF
J: TRBJ1-5
D: TRBD1
V: TRBV28
size: -

DNA: TGCGCCAGCAGCTTTTATAATCCGAGAGGGAGAAAGACCCAGTACTTC
CDR3: CASSFYNPRGRKTQYF
J: TRBJ2-5
D: -
V: TRBV5-1
size: -

DNA: -
CDR3: CISVSEIRERQETQYF
J: TRBJ2-5
D: -
V: TRBV7-5
size: -

DNA: TGTGCCAGCAGGGCGCGGGGCGCGGGGCCTCGAGAGACCCAGTACTTC
CDR3: CASRARGAGPRETQYF
J: TRBJ2-5
D: -
V: TRBV28
size: -

DNA: TGTGCCAGCAGTGAAAGGACGGGGAACACTGAAGCTTTCTTT
CDR3: CASSERTGNTEAFF
J: TRBJ1-1
D: -
V: TRBV2
size: -

DNA: TGCAGTGCTCGAGGGGGGGCCTACTCTGGAAACACCATATATTTT
CDR3: CSARGGAYSGNTIYF
J: TRBJ1-3
D: -
V: TRBV20-1
size: -

DNA: TGCAGTGCTGACTTTTTCTTCGGACAGGGAAGCACAGATACGCAGTATTTT
CDR3: CSADFFFGQGSTDTQYF
J: TRBJ2-3
D: TRBD1
V: TRBV20-1
size: few

DNA: TGTGCCAGCGGGGACCCCGGGGAGACCCAGTACTTC
CDR3: CASGDPGETQYF
J: TRBJ2-5
D: -
V: TRBV6-1
size: few

DNA: TGTGCCAGCAGACCTCCGGGACAGATCTATGGCTACACCTTC
CDR3: CASRPPGQIYGYTF
J: TRBJ1-2
D: TRBD1
V: TRBV6-2/TRBV6-3
size: few

DNA: TGCGCCAGCAGCTTTGGCGGGAGTTCCTCCTACAATGAGCAGTTCTTC
CDR3: CASSFGGSSSYNEQFF
J: TRBJ2-1
D: TRBD2
V: TRBV5-1
size: once

DNA: TGTGCCAGCAGCCCTCCCCCAGGCACCGGGGAGCTGTTTTTT
CDR3: CASSPPPGTGELFF
J: TRBJ2-2
D: -
V: TRBV7-3
size: -

DNA: TGTGCCAGCAGCTTAGTGGGATACCCGTTCTTC
CDR3: CASSLVGYPFF
J: TRBJ2-1
D: -
V: TRBV7-9
size: few

DNA: TGCAGTGCTAGACCTTTCTCGGGAGGCTACGAGCAGTACTTC
CDR3: CSARPFSGGYEQYF
J: TRBJ2-7
D: TRBD2
V: TRBV20-1
size: -

DNA: TGTGCCAGCAGCCCTAAGGACTCAAACTACGAGCAGTACTTC
CDR3: CASSPKDSNYEQYF
J: TRBJ2-7
D: -
V: TRBV7-6
size: few

DNA: TGTGCCAGTAGTAAAGATGTGGAGCCCCAGCATTTT
CDR3: CASSKDVEPQHF
J: TRBJ1-5
D: -
V: TRBV19
size: -

DNA: TGTGCCAGCAGTGATCGGCGGCGGGGTAGCGTCAGCCAAGAGACCCAGTACTTC
CDR3: CASSDRRRGSVSQETQYF
J: TRBJ2-5
D: -
V: TRBV6-1
size: -

DNA: TGCAGTGCTTTCAGGGGTCTCTACTACAATGAGCAGTTCTTC
CDR3: CSAFRGLYYNEQFF
J: TRBJ2-1
D: -
V: TRBV20-1
size: -

DNA: TGTGCCAGCAGAGCTACTAGCGTTCTTTACGAGCAGTACTTC
CDR3: CASRATSVLYEQYF
J: TRBJ2-7
D: TRBD2
V: TRBV28
size: -

DNA: TGTGCCAGCAGCCCTCAGATCTCGTCTAGCGGGAGTATCCACGAGCAGTACTTC
CDR3: CASSPQISSSGSIHEQYF
J: TRBJ2-7
D: TRBD2
V: TRBV7-2
size: -

DNA: TGTGCCATCAGTGAGTCTGGGACTAGCGGGAGAGGGCGTTACAATGAGCAGTTCTTC
CDR3: CAISESGTSGRGRYNEQFF
J: TRBJ2-1
D: TRBD2
V: TRBV10-3
size: -

DNA: TGTGCCAGTAGTATCCTGACAGGGGGCACCGGCGAGCAGTACTTC
CDR3: CASSILTGGTGEQYF
J: TRBJ2-7
D: TRBD1
V: TRBV19
size: -

DNA: TGTGCCAGCAGCTCCAGCGGGAGTGAGCAGTTCTTC
CDR3: CASSSSGSEQFF
J: TRBJ2-1
D: TRBD2
V: TRBV7-2
size: -

DNA: TGTGCCATCAGCGATGACAGGGCTCGAGAGACCCAGTACTTC
CDR3: CAISDDRARETQYF
J: TRBJ2-5
D: TRBD1
V: TRBV10-3
size: few

DNA: TGTGCCAGCAGCTACGACAGGGGGCATGGCTACACCTTC
CDR3: CASSYDRGHGYTF
J: TRBJ1-2
D: TRBD1
V: TRBV7-3
size: few

DNA: TGTGCCAGCAAAGGGGTGAACACTGAAGCTTTCTTT
CDR3: CASKGVNTEAFF
J: TRBJ1-1
D: -
V: TRBV6-1
size: -

DNA: TGTGCCAGCAGTTCAAGGACAGGCGTTGCCGAGCAGTTCTTC
CDR3: CASSSRTGVAEQFF
J: TRBJ2-1
D: TRBD1
V: TRBV27
size: few

DNA: TGTGCCAGCAGCTCCGGACAGGGACAAGGTGGGGAGCAGTACTTC
CDR3: CASSSGQGQGGEQYF
J: TRBJ2-7
D: TRBD1
V: TRBV5-4
size: -

DNA: TGCAGTGCTTTGAGAGGGGGGGGAATGGAGGGCTACACCTTC
CDR3: CSALRGGGMEGYTF
J: TRBJ1-2
D: -
V: TRBV20-1
size: few

DNA: TGTGCCACCAGCGCGACTAGCGTCGGCCACGAGCAGTACTTC
CDR3: CATSATSVGHEQYF
J: TRBJ2-7
D: TRBD2
V: TRBV15
size: -